This T cell receptor (beta chain) is from a study of cytomegalovirus exposure and HLA in healthy donors. Trimming shortened V by 5 bases and J by 2 bases, and 16 bases separated the two germline ends. The CDR3 totals 16 residues. Germline lookup yields CDR1 SGHTA and CDR2 FQGNSA. 60 Vbeta and 13 Jbeta primers were used in PCR. The data were produced by immunoSEQ multiplex PCR, yet TCRdb's version contains in-frame clones alone and is incomplete. The table shows 100,000 or so clones, with almost 70% occurring only once. Whole-study results and caveats: Later genetic work tied a missense DCLRE1C variant to beta-chain V and J trimming.

Comments on this clone: Its antigen is as yet unknown.

This clonotype was sampled from a man aged 25-45 years in good health and CMV-seronegative. The sample comprised PBMCs. The chain carries TRBV7-2 and TRBJ1-3, with D tentatively TRBD1 (5 bases). The CDR3 is CASSARGGSAGNTIYF. In DNA, the CDR3 is TGTGCCAGCAGCGCTAGGGGAGGGTCTGCTGGAAACACCATATATTTT.